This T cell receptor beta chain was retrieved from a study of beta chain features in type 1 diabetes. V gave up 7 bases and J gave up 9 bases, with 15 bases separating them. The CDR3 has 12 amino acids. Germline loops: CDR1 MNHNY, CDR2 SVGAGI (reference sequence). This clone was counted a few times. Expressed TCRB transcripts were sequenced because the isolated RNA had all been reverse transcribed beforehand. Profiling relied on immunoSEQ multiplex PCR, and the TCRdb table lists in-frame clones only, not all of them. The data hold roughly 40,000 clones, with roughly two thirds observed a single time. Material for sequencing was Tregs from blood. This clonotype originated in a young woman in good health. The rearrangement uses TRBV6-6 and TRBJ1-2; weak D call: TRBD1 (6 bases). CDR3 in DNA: TGTGCCAGCATTGACAGGAGGTTTAGCTACACCTTC. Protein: CASIDRRFSYTF.